The clone carrying this TCR beta chain was observed a few times. As yet, its antigen is unknown. Between the trimmed V and J ends, which lost 4 bases and 2 bases, there was a span of 18 bases. Germline V lookup: CDR1 KGHSH, CDR2 LQKENI. The length of the CDR3 is 16 residues. The entry originates in a study of post-analysis software for immune sequencing data. Study-wide context: Relapsing-remitting, secondary progressive and progressive-relapsing forms of multiple sclerosis all featured among disease courses.

Unique molecular identifiers were present in the TCR beta cDNA libraries. It was from about 0.94 to 9.7 million T cells that approximately 500,000 cDNA molecules came. Each CDR3 protein is one row after TCRdb ran MiXCR on the PCR reads. The sample has about 460,000 distinct CDR3 sequences, nearly 45% seen once. Study findings and constraints: A significant reduction in normalized Chao1 diversity was observed in multiple sclerosis patients versus controls. In patients, TRBV5-6, TRBV5-1 and TRBV20-1 belonged to roughly 5 TRBV segments found more frequently than in controls. Samples from one preparation batch, clustered by F measure, grouped strongly together.

The chain joins TRBV18 to TRBJ2-7; D is perhaps TRBD1 or TRBD2 (5 bases each). Sequencing used blood. This receptor was taken from a girl aged 10-17 years with multiple sclerosis. CDR3 residues: CASSLEGPGLTYEQYF. In DNA, the CDR3 is TGTGCCAGCTCACTAGAGGGACCCGGCCTTACCTACGAGCAGTACTTC.